Below, 29 T cell receptor beta chains from the same sample are listed, as sequenced in a study of radiation and T cells in renal cell carcinoma. Profiling relied on immunoSEQ multiplex PCR, and the TCRdb table lists in-frame clones only, not all of them. The repertoire holds under 55,000 clones, with roughly four fifths as singletons. Stated time point: baseline pretreatment blood. Treatment here: 15 Gy SBRT to primary tumor, nephrectomy 4 weeks later. Sequences were derived from blood, sampled from a patient whose treatment included radiotherapy and nephrectomy. These TCRs come from a woman in her 70s with renal cell carcinoma.

The V call is TRBV27, the J call TRBJ1-5; tentatively, D is TRBD1 (5 bases). V was pared by 5 bases and J by 7 bases, with 18 bases between. The length of the CDR3 is 15 residues. Germline assignment: CDR1 MNHEY and CDR2 SMNVEV (reference sequence). CDR3 amino acids: CASSHQGDGGQPQHF. CDR3 coding DNA: TGTGCCAGCAGTCATCAGGGAGACGGTGGCCAGCCCCAGCATTTT.

The chain joins TRBV9 to TRBJ2-7; D may be TRBD1 or TRBD2 (6 bases each). The CDR3 is 15 amino acids. CDR1 and CDR2 from the germline V gene are SGDLS and YYNGEE. V gave up 3 bases and J gave up 0 bases, with 13 bases separating them. The CDR3, as DNA: TGTGCCAGCAGCGAGGGGGGCGGAAGCTCCTACGAGCAGTACTTC. As protein: CASSEGGGSSYEQYF.

This clone was observed at least ten times. DNA for the CDR3: TGTGCCAGCAGGGGCGCGGGGGGCAATCAGCCCCAGCATTTT. It encodes CASRGAGGNQPQHF. This sequence joins TRBV28 and TRBJ1-5, with D possibly TRBD1 on 5 matching bases. V was clipped by 6 bases and J by 2 bases, with 11 bases between them. Germline CDR1 is MDHEN and CDR2 is SYDVKM. The CDR3 runs 14 residues.

V gene TRBV2 combines with J gene TRBJ1-5, with 7 bases aligning to TRBD1. V lost 5 bases, J lost 7 bases, and 8 bases stayed unmatched. Looked up from germline, CDR1 is SNHLY and CDR2 is FYNNEI. The CDR3 spans 14 residues. Here the CDR3 reads CASSPQGGTQPQHF. The CDR3 region has the DNA TGTGCCAGCAGTCCCCAGGGGGGGACCCAGCCCCAGCATTTT.

This clone occurred a few times. The CDR3 DNA reads TGTGCCAGCAGTTTGGGGGGCCCAAATGAGCAGTTCTTC. Its translation is CASSLGGPNEQFF. The chain recombines TRBV27 with TRBJ2-1; D could derive from TRBD1 or TRBD2 (6 bases each). The V end lost 3 bases, the J end lost 7 bases, and 10 bases lay between the germline ends. This CDR3 contains 13 residues. In germline, CDR1 is MNHEY, CDR2 SMNVEV (reference sequence).

The chain carries TRBV10-3 and TRBJ2-6; D might be TRBD2 (5 bases). In germline, CDR1 is ENHRY, CDR2 SYGVKD. The CDR3 spans 16 residues. Trimming left V 0 bases short and J 3 bases short, with 9 bases between. The CDR3, as DNA: TGTGCCATCAGTGAGTCGGCCGGGGATGGGGCCAACGTCCTGACTTTC. Residues: CAISESAGDGANVLTF.

The chain is built from TRBV6-5 and TRBJ1-2; D remains ambiguous. Germline V lookup: CDR1 MNHEY, CDR2 SVGAGI. The V and J ends lost 4 bases and 0 bases respectively, with 12 bases between them. The CDR3 runs to 15 residues. CDR3 protein: CASSSTAPPNYGYTF. As DNA, the CDR3 is TGTGCCAGCAGTTCCACGGCACCTCCTAACTATGGCTACACCTTC.

This sequence joins TRBV6-1 and TRBJ2-1; 9 nucleotides match TRBD2. The CDR3 length is 15 residues. J was trimmed by 7 bases and V by 1 base; bases with no gene match: 5. Germline V CDR1 and CDR2: MNHNS, SASEGT. The DNA of the CDR3 is TGTGCCAGCAGTGAAGGTAGCGGGAGTAGGAATGAGCAGTTCTTC. Translation: CASSEGSGSRNEQFF.

This chain connects TRBV7-9 to TRBJ1-2; D is possibly TRBD1 (5 bases). Germline lookup yields CDR1 SEHNR and CDR2 FQNEAQ (reference sequence). This CDR3 has 15 residues. Trimming took 1 base from V and 2 from J, leaving 11 bases between them. As DNA, the CDR3 is TGTGCCAGCAGCTTAGGCAGGACATCCAACTATGGCTACACCTTC. Protein: CASSLGRTSNYGYTF.

The V call is TRBV9, the J call TRBJ2-2; unclear D gene. The CDR3 totals 15 residues. Germline V CDR1 and CDR2: SGDLS, YYNGEE. The V end lost 0 bases, the J end lost 3 bases, and 9 bases lay between the germline ends. Written as DNA, the CDR3 is TGTGCCAGCAGCGTAGAGGGCACCTACACCGGGGAGCTGTTTTTT. Residues: CASSVEGTYTGELFF.

The V gene is TRBV7-7, the J gene TRBJ2-5; 7 bases match TRBD1. Germline CDR1 and CDR2: SSHAT and FNYEAQ (reference sequence). V shed 5 bases and J 4 bases; nucleotides not matched to a gene: 7. This CDR3 is built from 14 residues. The CDR3 loop reads CASSIDRVGETQYF. The CDR3 coding sequence is TGTGCCAGCAGCATCGACAGGGTCGGAGAGACCCAGTACTTC.

The CDR3 bases are TGTGCCAGCAGCGGGGACCTGCTCCAAGAGACCCAGTACTTC. Translation gives CASSGDLLQETQYF. The V call is TRBV4-2, the J call TRBJ2-5, with D possibly called TRBD1 or TRBD2 (5 bases each). The CDR3 is made up of 14 amino acids. V shed 5 bases and J shed 1 base, with 11 bases lying between them. Germline assignment: CDR1 LGHNA and CDR2 YNFKEQ.

The rearrangement uses TRBV19 and TRBJ2-1, with 8 positions matching TRBD2. Trimming at V came to 4 bases and at J to 4 bases, leaving 9 bases not matched to a gene. The CDR3 totals 16 residues. CDR1 and CDR2 from the germline V gene are LNHDA and SQIVND (reference sequence). DNA of the CDR3: TGTGCCAGTAGTACTTCTTTAGCGGGAACATACAATGAGCAGTTCTTC. Protein product: CASSTSLAGTYNEQFF.

The chain combines TRBV7-9 with TRBJ2-1; D is unresolved. The germline gives CDR1 SEHNR, CDR2 FQNEAQ (reference sequence). V dropped 2 bases and J dropped 9 bases, with 11 bases sitting between them. The CDR3 sequence is 13 residues long. CDR3 DNA: TGTGCCAGCAGCTTAAAGGGAAATGGTGAGCAGTTCTTC. Protein product: CASSLKGNGEQFF. Variable domain in full (rest from reference TRBV7-9 and TRBJ2-1): DTGVSQNPRHKITKRGQNVTFRCDPISEHNRLYWYRQTLGQGPEFLTYFQNEAQLEKSRLLSDRFSAERPKGSFSTLEIQRTEQGDSAMYLCASSLKGNGEQFFGPGTRLTVL.

The chain employs TRBV30 and TRBJ1-1; D uncertain. Trimming cost V 0 bases and J 4 bases, with 12 bases left between them. The CDR3 consists of 14 residues. From germline, CDR1 is GTSNPN and CDR2 SVGIG (reference sequence). The CDR3: CAWSVGPRTTEAFF. The CDR3, as DNA: TGTGCCTGGAGTGTTGGGCCCCGGACCACTGAAGCTTTCTTT.

In its sample, this clone was seen a few times. Other nucleotide sequences in the sample specify the same CDR3. V and J are TRBV10-2 and TRBJ1-5; TRBD1 aligns across 7 bases. This CDR3 has 15 residues. V was pared by 2 bases and J by 4 bases, with 5 bases of the junction left unmatched. Germline V gene data show CDR1 as WSHSY and CDR2 as SAAADI. The CDR3 loop reads CASSEAGTANQPQHF. Written as DNA, the CDR3 is TGCGCCAGCAGTGAGGCCGGGACAGCAAATCAGCCCCAGCATTTT.

V gene TRBV14 combines with J gene TRBJ2-6; D not resolved. V lost 5 bases to trimming and J lost 0 bases, with 8 bases between them. Germline loops: CDR1 SGHDN, CDR2 FVKESK. The CDR3 covers 15 residues. Here the CDR3 reads CASSLGSSGANVLTF. DNA for the CDR3: TGTGCCAGCAGCTTAGGGTCCTCTGGGGCCAACGTCCTGACTTTC.

V is TRBV14 and J is TRBJ2-1; a possible D gene is TRBD1 (7 bases). The CDR3 totals 19 residues. Per the germline V gene, CDR1 is SGHDN and CDR2 is FVKESK. V dropped 2 bases and J dropped 0 bases, with 20 bases sitting between them. The CDR3 nucleotides read TGTGCCAGCAGCCAACGCCTGCGTCCAGGGGGGAGCTCCTACAATGAGCAGTTCTTC. Translation gives CASSQRLRPGGSSYNEQFF.

This clone has just one count. The V call is TRBV7-9, the J call TRBJ1-1, with 10 bases fitting TRBD1. Germline V gives CDR1 SEHNR, CDR2 FQNEAQ (reference sequence). V lost 2 bases, J lost 6 bases, and 9 bases stayed unmatched. The CDR3 has 16 amino acids. As DNA, the CDR3 is TGTGCCAGCAGCTTACCGCGGGACAGGGGTAAGGCTGAAGCTTTCTTT. Amino acids: CASSLPRDRGKAEAFF. Complete variable domain (other parts from reference TRBV7-9 and TRBJ1-1): DTGVSQNPRHKITKRGQNVTFRCDPISEHNRLYWYRQTLGQGPEFLTYFQNEAQLEKSRLLSDRFSAERPKGSFSTLEIQRTEQGDSAMYLCASSLPRDRGKAEAFFGQGTRLTVV.

The chain has TRBV27 and TRBJ2-7; 7 bases are shared with TRBD1. Germline-derived CDR1 and CDR2 are MNHEY and SMNVEV (reference sequence). CDR3 length: 14 amino acids. J lost 2 bases, V lost 4 bases, and 5 bases had no gene match. CDR3 protein: CASSSPGQTYEQYF. The DNA for the CDR3 is TGTGCCAGCAGTTCACCGGGACAGACCTACGAGCAGTACTTC.

This clone has just a few counts. The chain uses TRBV5-8 and TRBJ2-2, with 10 bases that match TRBD2. The CDR3 is 16 amino acids. The germline gives CDR1 SGHTS, CDR2 YDEGEE. The V and J ends lost 4 bases and 0 bases, in that order; junction bases with no gene match: 3. The CDR3 loop is CASSLGTSANTGELFF. For the CDR3, the DNA is TGTGCCAGCAGCCTCGGGACTAGCGCGAACACCGGGGAGCTGTTTTTT.

V and J are TRBV13 and TRBJ2-1, with 11 bases lining up with TRBD1. The CDR3 contains 19 residues. Germline trimming cut 0 bases from V and 8 bases from J; bases unmatched to any gene: 15. Germline-derived CDR1 and CDR2 are PRHDT and FYEKMQ (reference sequence). This CDR3 is CASSLGGQGALKLTDEQFF. The CDR3 nucleotides read TGTGCCAGCAGCTTAGGAGGACAGGGGGCCCTCAAATTAACGGATGAGCAGTTCTTC.

The V and J genes are TRBV29-1 and TRBJ2-7; TRBD1 matches 7 bases. The J segment lost 1 base and the V segment lost 6 bases, leaving 6 bases of the junction unmatched. The CDR3 sequence is 13 residues long. Germline V gene data show CDR1 as SQVTM and CDR2 as ANQGSEA. CDR3 nucleotide sequence: TGCAGCGTGGTAGGGGGCCGATCCTACGAGCAGTACTTC. Its protein product is CSVVGGRSYEQYF.

This chain links TRBV5-1 with TRBJ2-7; 9 nucleotides match TRBD1. CDR1 is SGHRS and CDR2 is YFSETQ in the germline V gene. V lost 4 bases to trimming and J lost 3 bases; unmatched junction nucleotides: 8. There are 15 residues in the CDR3. This CDR3 reads CASSDSPGQGYEQYF. CDR3 DNA sequence: TGCGCCAGCAGCGATTCGCCGGGACAGGGCTACGAGCAGTACTTC. Drawing the rest from reference TRBV5-1 and TRBJ2-7, the complete variable domain is KAGVTQTPRYLIKTRGQQVTLSCSPISGHRSVSWYQQTPGQGLQFLFEYFSETQRNKGNFPGRFSGRQFSNSRSEMNVSTLELGDSALYLCASSDSPGQGYEQYFGPGTRLTVT.

This chain joins TRBV5-1 and TRBJ1-2, with D uncertain. Trimming shortened V by 7 bases and J by 2 bases, and 15 bases separated the two germline ends. The CDR3 is 14 amino acids. Germline V gene lookup returns CDR1 SGHRS and CDR2 YFSETQ. CDR3 sequence (DNA): TGCGCCAGCGGGGAACGCCCCGGCAACTATGGCTACACCTTC. Its translation is CASGERPGNYGYTF.

This clone occurred once. The chain joins TRBV7-8 to TRBJ2-5; 9 bases map to TRBD2. Unmatched junction bases numbered 11, after V lost 5 bases and J lost 1 base. Germline CDR1 is SGHVS and CDR2 is FQNEAQ. The CDR3 consists of 17 residues. The CDR3 reads CASSLSGLAGTQETQYF. DNA of the CDR3: TGTGCCAGCAGCCTAAGTGGCCTAGCGGGGACCCAAGAGACCCAGTACTTC. The full variable domain, its missing parts supplied by reference TRBV7-8 and TRBJ2-5, is GAGVSQSPRYKVAKRGQDVALRCDPISGHVSLFWYQQALGQGPEFLTYFQNEAQLDKSGLPSDRFFAERPEGSVSTLKIQRTQQEDSAVYLCASSLSGLAGTQETQYFGPGTRLLVL.

The chain carries TRBV27 and TRBJ2-7; TRBD2 matches 10 bases. The V gene's germline CDR1 is MNHEY and CDR2 SMNVEV (reference sequence). The CDR3 sequence is 15 residues long. Germline trimming cut 2 bases from V and 5 bases from J; bases unmatched to any gene: 6. In nucleotides, the CDR3 is TGTGCCAGCAGTTTAGTCGGGACTAGCGCCCACGAGCAGTACTTC. Encoded protein: CASSLVGTSAHEQYF.

In this sample, this clone turned up once. This chain links TRBV15 with TRBJ2-5; D ambiguous. Trimming removed 5 bases from V and 5 bases from J, with 21 bases in between. From germline, CDR1 is LNHNV and CDR2 YYDKDF (reference sequence). The CDR3 loop spans 16 amino acids. CDR3 amino acids: CATSGWTDRSRETQYF. The CDR3, as DNA: TGTGCCACCAGCGGGTGGACGGACCGCTCCAGGGAGACCCAGTACTTC.

The gene calls are TRBV5-6 and TRBJ2-7; TRBD2 agrees at 11 bases. The CDR3 sequence is 16 residues long. Germline values: CDR1 SGHDT, CDR2 YYEEEE. V gave up 3 bases and J gave up 4 bases; unmatched junction bases: 9. As DNA, the CDR3 is TGTGCCAGCAGCTCTAGCCCCGCTAGCGGGGGGTACGAGCAGTACTTC. Its protein product is CASSSSPASGGYEQYF.